The rows below give T cell receptor beta chains drawn from one sample of a study of cytomegalovirus exposure and HLA in healthy donors. This table comes from immunoSEQ multiplex PCR, and its TCRdb copy is limited to in-frame clones, with some not included. The sample has almost 200,000 clones, approximately 79% seen once; the top ten hold 3.5% to 5%. Sequencing used PBMCs. The receptors here all came from a woman in her 30s in good health and CMV-seropositive. Each CDR3 is given without its conserved first and last residue. Where a row states a size, it is once, few, many or the class of an expanded clone; other rows omit it.

j_call	clone_size	v_call	cdr3_aa
TRBJ2-7	.	TRBV2	ASSVSSGSLDEQY
TRBJ1-6	few	TRBV7-6	ASSLMTGSSYNSPLH
TRBJ2-1	.	TRBV7-9	ASSTNVAGAGEQF
TRBJ1-1	.	TRBV6-5	ASSYSPGLMNTEAF
TRBJ2-1	.	TRBV4-2	ASSQVRTSGRGSYNEQF
TRBJ2-7	.	TRBV4-2	ASSQDRGQGEGTYEQY
TRBJ2-5	once	TRBV11-3	ASSHGRDRGMETQY
TRBJ1-2	.	TRBV10-3	AISERAGDYGYT
TRBJ2-3	.	TRBV4-1	ASSQGLTSGGLDTQY
TRBJ2-2	few	TRBV7-8	ASSLAEAGELF
TRBJ2-7	.	TRBV7-2	ASSLVPSQPYEQY
TRBJ2-1	.	TRBV5-1	ASSRSLAGGYNEQF
TRBJ1-5	.	TRBV10-2	ASSDPDRTAQPQH
TRBJ2-2	.	TRBV11-2	AGAWAGGQTGELF
TRBJ1-5	.	TRBV18	ASSPRGSRDQPQH
TRBJ2-2	few	TRBV5-1	ASSLGQGNTGELF
TRBJ2-5	.	TRBV6-5	ASSYFQRETQY
TRBJ1-2	.	TRBV6-5	ASSREDLRYGYT
TRBJ2-3	.	TRBV5-1	ASGDTTRQY
TRBJ1-2	.	TRBV2	ASSDLAVNYGYT
TRBJ2-1	.	TRBV7-8	ASSPPGLAGGLEQF
TRBJ2-3	.	TRBV5-1	ASSSLLSTDTQY
TRBJ1-5	.	TRBV4-1	ASSQEIGQPQH
TRBJ2-5	.	TRBV7-2	ASSSPRGTSGRETQY
TRBJ2-7	.	TRBV5-4	ASSKTGYEQY
TRBJ1-5	.	TRBV9	ASSPGGDQPQH
TRBJ1-2	few	TRBV30	AGGAYGYT
TRBJ2-3	.	TRBV27	ASSPPPWEMVDTQY
TRBJ2-7	.	TRBV30	ASQQGAYEQY
TRBJ2-7	.	TRBV18	ASSPLAGEYYEQY
TRBJ2-7	few	TRBV30	AWSPTGGEQY
TRBJ2-7	few	TRBV27	ASSLGGGIEQY
TRBJ1-4	once	TRBV28	ASSLVGDPNLF
TRBJ1-1	.	TRBV30	AWSGPGTGRVGTEAF
TRBJ2-1	.	TRBV2	ASGGQRYYNEQF
TRBJ1-1	.	TRBV25-1	ASRRTGGLNTEAF
TRBJ2-3	.	TRBV19	ASTPPGTNKGGTQY
TRBJ2-3	.	TRBV30	AWSGGGSGDTQY
TRBJ2-6	.	TRBV18	ASSPNQGSGANVLT
TRBJ2-5	.	TRBV5-1	ASSLGAGVGQETQY
TRBJ2-7	few	TRBV27	ASSPGASGISYEQY
TRBJ2-7	.	TRBV5-1	ASSPGNGARYEQY
TRBJ2-7	.	TRBV11-2	ASRHSAEPPTH
TRBJ1-2	.	TRBV19	ASSFGTGIHGYT
TRBJ2-3	.	TRBV4-3	ASSQDLFGTGRSTDTQY
TRBJ2-1	.	TRBV4-3	ASSQDALGQAYNEQF
TRBJ2-3	.	TRBV10-3	AISESTSGSSDTQY
TRBJ2-2	.	TRBV2	ASSEVASETGELF
TRBJ1-3	.	TRBV27	ASMGLQSSGNTIY
TRBJ1-1	.	TRBV6-1	ASSFRMNTEAF
TRBJ2-5	few	TRBV5-4	ASSLPGGPEETQY
TRBJ2-7	once	TRBV6-5	ASSLSAGGAEQY
TRBJ1-4	.	TRBV19	ASSLQGWPNEKLF
TRBJ1-2	.	TRBV11-3	ASSFPGQGYGYT
TRBJ2-5	.	TRBV5-4	ASSLRLLAGAETQY
TRBJ1-1	.	TRBV6-5	ASSRTGGLEAF
TRBJ1-2	.	TRBV10-3	AISGQEFNYGYT